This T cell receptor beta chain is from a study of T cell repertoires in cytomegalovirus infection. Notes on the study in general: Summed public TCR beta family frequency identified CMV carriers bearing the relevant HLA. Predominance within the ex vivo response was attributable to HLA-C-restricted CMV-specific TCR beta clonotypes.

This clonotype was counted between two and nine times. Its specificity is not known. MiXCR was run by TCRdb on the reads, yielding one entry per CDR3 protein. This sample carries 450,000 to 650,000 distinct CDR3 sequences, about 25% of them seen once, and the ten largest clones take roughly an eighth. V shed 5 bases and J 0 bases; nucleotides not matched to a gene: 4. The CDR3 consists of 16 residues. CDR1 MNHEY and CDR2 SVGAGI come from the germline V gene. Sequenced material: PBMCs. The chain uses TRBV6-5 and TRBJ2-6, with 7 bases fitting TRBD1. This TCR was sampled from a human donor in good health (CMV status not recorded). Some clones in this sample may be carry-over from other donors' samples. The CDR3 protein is CASSRGQLSGANVLTF. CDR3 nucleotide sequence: TGTGCCAGCAGTCGGGGACAGCTCTCTGGGGCCAACGTCCTGACTTTC.